This record looks at one T cell receptor (gamma chain) sequence and its context. This clone is identified as large (0.1 to 1%). Its antigen is still unknown. Base qualities were left out, and no much larger clone turns up one base away. Both library methods used multiplex PCR with primers targeting conserved V and J regions of the TCR genes. The amplicons were purified, pooled and then sequenced on an Illumina MiSeq platform. The source study handled its data this way. V(D)J alignment, clonotype assembly and translation were performed with MiXCR, whereas functionality assessment and CDR3 repertoire analyses were performed with VDJtools. CDR3 was defined according to IMGT, and analyses were limited to productive sequences using functional genes, with ORF genes and pseudogenes excluded. A custom Python script searched for identical amino acid CDR3s of major clonotypes (frequency >=5%) across all patients and controls. To compare clonotype frequencies between patients and controls, a one-sided non-parametric Wilcoxon test was applied. Clonotypes were called again by TCRdb from the public reads via CATT, and duplicate nucleotide sequences were then merged into one entry. The V and J calls and clone size come from TCRdb's table, not from the authors' own analysis. This sample is represented by about 600 gamma-chain clones; less than 35% of them were singletons. The ten largest clonotypes hold 20% of the sample.

According to the germline V gene (reference sequence), CDR1 reads VTNTFY and CDR2 reads YDVSTARD. Trimmed from V: 9 bases; trimmed from J: 2 bases; junction bases lacking a gene match: 10. Spanning cysteine to phenylalanine, the CDR3 consists of 13 amino acids. Only the CDR3 DNA is retained, 39 bases long and in frame from the first base. This entry belongs to a study of gamma delta lymphoproliferative disorders and STAT genes (dated by TCRdb to 2016 to 2019). At the level of the whole study: The LymphoTrack Dx TCRG Assay was used to prepare gamma-chain libraries from at least 50 ng of genomic DNA. To confirm the results, all delta-chain samples and a couple of gamma-chain samples were sequenced a second time. The study profiled TCR gamma and delta CDR3 repertoires by deep sequencing in Tgammadelta lymphoproliferative disease patients and healthy controls, within a larger immunophenotypic and STAT-mutation study. Delta-chain libraries followed the EuroClonality-NGS working group standard operating procedure, because no corresponding Invivoscribe delta assay was available. Paper-wide results and their limitations: Control T cells were likely spread across varied maturation stages, whereas leukemic cells were skewed toward terminal effectors, which potentially limits comparisons between patients and controls. According to the authors, NGS specificity may be reduced at low frequencies, so whether leukemic clones are public or private needs confirmation. Nearly all major gamma and delta clonotypes of patients were found to be public, being shared with at least one healthy donor, and only a couple of gamma clonotypes were found to be private to disease. When whole repertoires were clustered, patient gamma repertoires were grouped separately from healthy controls, whereas no separation between groups was observed for delta repertoires.

For TCR sequencing, genomic DNA was taken from peripheral blood mononuclear cells isolated from both patients and controls. As controls, about 23 healthy adult blood donors (median age about 64 years; some 12 males and around eleven females) were included and were matched to patients for age and sex. The specimen sequenced was blood. This TCR derives from a human donor in good health. This receptor chain uses TRGV3 and TRGJ1 or TRGJ2. Since TCRdb gives no J gene, matching the DNA to germline was used here to assign it. The CDR3 protein sequence reads: CATPLGYYYKKLF. The nucleotides read TGTGCCACCCCCCTGGGCTATTATTATAAGAAACTCTTT.